These 24 T cell receptor beta chains were all obtained from the same sample, sequenced in a study of blood T cell repertoires in COVID-19. Sequencing used immunoSEQ multiplex PCR; TCRdb keeps in-frame clones, though not all of them. The sample carries about 140,000 clones, approximately 81% recorded once. Sequenced input: PBMCs or T cells enriched from blood (not recorded which). All receptors come from a middle-aged man with acute COVID-19.

This clone was counted a single time. The chain carries TRBV28 and TRBJ2-3; 7 bases map to TRBD2. There are 16 residues in the CDR3. Germline V lookup: CDR1 MDHEN, CDR2 SYDVKM. V lost 5 bases, J lost 0 bases, and 8 bases stayed unmatched. CDR3: CASSPEREGSTDTQYF. The CDR3 nucleotides read TGTGCCAGCAGTCCGGAGAGGGAGGGGAGCACAGATACGCAGTATTTT. The whole variable domain, remainder taken from reference TRBV28 and TRBJ2-3, is DVKVTQSSRYLVKRTGEKVFLECVQDMDHENMFWYRQDPGLGLRLIYFSYDVKMKEKGDIPEGYSVSREKKERFSLILESASTNQTSMYLCASSPEREGSTDTQYFGPGTRLTVL.

This clone appeared a single time. The chain joins TRBV28 to TRBJ1-4, with a possible D match to TRBD1 (5 bases). This CDR3 is 16 amino acids long. V dropped 5 bases and J dropped 8 bases, with 21 bases sitting between them. Germline CDR1 MDHEN, CDR2 SYDVKM. The CDR3 sequence is CASSPLGHLVEEKLFF. In DNA, the CDR3 is TGTGCCAGCAGTCCGCTCGGACACCTGGTGGAGGAAAAACTGTTTTTT.

This sequence joins TRBV29-1 and TRBJ2-2; tentative D call: TRBD1 (5 bases). Germline V gene lookup returns CDR1 SQVTM and CDR2 ANQGSEA. V shed 7 bases and J shed 3 bases, with 15 bases lying between them. The CDR3 extends over 14 amino acids. The CDR3 here is CSGGTGRDTGELFF. The CDR3 bases are TGCAGCGGGGGTACTGGCAGGGACACCGGGGAGCTGTTTTTT.

This chain joins TRBV4-1 and TRBJ1-1; possible D gene TRBD1, 5 bases. Germline values: CDR1 MGHRA, CDR2 YSYEKL. Trimming removed 5 bases at V and 2 bases at J, with 15 bases between. There are 15 residues in the CDR3. The CDR3 DNA sequence: TGCGCCAGCAGCGGCCGGAGGAGGGGAAACACTGAAGCTTTCTTT. It translates to CASSGRRRGNTEAFF.

V gene TRBV11-2 combines with J gene TRBJ1-1; D is possibly TRBD1 (6 bases). Germline assignment: CDR1 SGHAT and CDR2 FQNNGV. Trimming stripped 3 bases from V and 7 bases from J, with 15 bases between. The CDR3 is 14 amino acids. The CDR3 region has the DNA TGTGCCAGCAGCTTGGGCAGGGGCGCCGTTGAAGCTTTCTTT. This encodes CASSLGRGAVEAFF.

This chain uses TRBV9 with TRBJ2-3, with 10 nucleotides matching TRBD2. The length of the CDR3 is 19 residues. The germline CDR1 and CDR2 sequences are SGDLS and YYNGEE. V gave up 0 bases and J gave up 4 bases; unmatched junction bases: 14. CDR3 protein: CASSVATVGLAGVPDTQYF. In DNA form, the CDR3 reads TGTGCCAGCAGCGTAGCTACTGTTGGTCTAGCGGGAGTCCCAGATACGCAGTATTTT.

The J gene is TRBJ2-7, the V gene TRBV6-5; 8 nucleotides match TRBD1. V lost 6 bases to trimming and J lost 2 bases; unmatched junction nucleotides: 6. The CDR3 spans 14 residues. Germline V lookup: CDR1 MNHEY, CDR2 SVGAGI. The CDR3 sequence is CASRRQGMAYEQYF. The CDR3 coding sequence is TGTGCCAGCAGGAGACAGGGGATGGCCTACGAGCAGTACTTC.

The genes are TRBV29-1 and TRBJ2-1; the match to TRBD2 covers 13 bases. Trimming removed 7 bases from V and 3 bases from J; junction bases left unmatched: 3. CDR3 length: 14 residues. CDR1 is SQVTM, CDR2 ANQGSEA, per germline. The DNA for the CDR3 is TGCAGCGCTACTAGCGGGAGGGGCTACAATGAGCAGTTCTTC. It yields the protein CSATSGRGYNEQFF.

The chain joins TRBV7-2 to TRBJ2-2; 7 nucleotides match TRBD1. The CDR3 totals 15 residues. CDR1 SGHTA and CDR2 FQGNSA come from the germline V gene. V shed 4 bases, J shed 1 base, and the junction held 3 bases outside the gene matches. DNA for the CDR3: TGTGCCAGCAGCTCAACAGGGGTGAACACCGGGGAGCTGTTTTTT. Translating gives CASSSTGVNTGELFF.

The V gene is TRBV24-1, the J gene TRBJ2-2; 8 positions agree with TRBD1. The germline gives CDR1 KGHDR, CDR2 SFDVKD. This CDR3 spans 18 amino acids. The trim removed 3 bases at V and 2 bases at J, leaving 10 bases unmatched. CDR3 in DNA: TGTGCCACCAGTGATGTTTTTGGGACAGGTCACAACACCGGGGAGCTGTTTTTT. Translated: CATSDVFGTGHNTGELFF.

This clone occurred once. The chain has TRBV15 and TRBJ1-1, with 8 bases fitting TRBD1. CDR3 size: 16 residues. With V trimmed by 5 bases and J by 5 bases, 13 bases remained unmatched. Germline assignment: CDR1 LNHNV and CDR2 YYDKDF (reference sequence). The chain's CDR3 is CATSFDRGLGGTEAFF. The CDR3 DNA reads as TGTGCCACCAGCTTCGACAGGGGTTTGGGAGGAACTGAAGCTTTCTTT.

J is TRBJ2-7 and V is TRBV19; 11 bases agree with TRBD2. Germline trimming cut 4 bases from V and 4 bases from J; bases unmatched to any gene: 6. CDR1 and CDR2 (germline): LNHDA, SQIVND (reference sequence). The CDR3 is 15 amino acids. CDR3: CASSTPGTSGYEQYF. The CDR3 DNA sequence: TGTGCCAGTAGTACTCCCGGGACTAGCGGATACGAGCAGTACTTC.

The J gene is TRBJ2-1, the V gene TRBV30; 7 bases agree with TRBD2. The CDR3 loop spans 14 amino acids. The J segment lost 0 bases and the V segment lost 7 bases, leaving 6 bases of the junction unmatched. The germline gives CDR1 GTSNPN, CDR2 SVGIG (reference sequence). The CDR3 region is CASSRTSSYNEQFF. The CDR3 DNA follows: TGTGCCTCTTCCAGGACTAGCTCCTACAATGAGCAGTTCTTC.

The rearrangement joins TRBV23-1 to TRBJ2-5, with 12 bases identical to TRBD2. TRBV23-1 is filed as an ORF, its function uncertain. V lost 2 bases, J lost 5 bases, and 12 bases stayed unmatched. The CDR3 extends over 18 amino acids. CDR3 loop: CASSQPPPLAGGLETQYF. In nucleotides, the CDR3 is TGCGCCAGCAGTCAACCACCGCCCCTAGCGGGGGGGCTTGAGACCCAGTACTTC.

This clone turned up a few times. The chain has TRBV7-9 and TRBJ2-2; D may be TRBD1 (6 bases). The CDR3 sequence is 17 residues long. Deletions cut 4 bases from V and 3 bases from J, with 18 bases between. The germline V gene has CDR1 SEHNR and CDR2 FQNEAQ (reference sequence). In DNA form, the CDR3 reads TGTGCCAGCAGCTCCTCACAGGGATGGGGTGACACCGGGGAGCTGTTTTTT. As protein: CASSSSQGWGDTGELFF.

The genes are TRBV30 and TRBJ2-3; TRBD1 aligns across 10 bases. Trimming took 4 bases from V and 6 from J; bases not matched to a gene: 10. In germline, CDR1 is GTSNPN, CDR2 SVGIG (reference sequence). The CDR3 length is 15 residues. This CDR3 is CAWNPGQGERDTQYF. DNA for the CDR3: TGTGCCTGGAATCCTGGACAGGGGGAGAGGGATACGCAGTATTTT.

The chain has TRBV25-1 and TRBJ2-7, with 11 bases matching TRBD2. The CDR3 extends over 17 amino acids. With V trimmed by 4 bases and J by 2 bases, 10 bases remained unmatched. The V gene's germline CDR1 is MGHDK and CDR2 SYGVNS. CDR3 in DNA: TGTGCCAGCAGTGCCGGGACTAGCGGAATACTGACCTACGAGCAGTACTTC. Protein: CASSAGTSGILTYEQYF.

V usage is TRBV10-3 and J usage is TRBJ1-4; TRBD1 matches at 8 bases. V shed 0 bases, J shed 8 bases, and the junction held 11 bases outside the gene matches. Germline loops: CDR1 ENHRY, CDR2 SYGVKD. The CDR3 loop spans 17 amino acids. The CDR3 is CAISESISGTGVEKLFF. CDR3 coding DNA: TGTGCCATCAGTGAGTCGATTTCCGGGACAGGAGTCGAAAAACTGTTTTTT.

This chain links TRBV5-1 with TRBJ2-7; 8 bases line up with TRBD2. The CDR3 spans 14 residues. With V trimmed by 0 bases and J by 5 bases, 4 bases remained unmatched. Germline V CDR1 and CDR2: SGHRS, YFSETQ. The CDR3 DNA is TGCGCCAGCAGCTTGGACGTCGGGGGGGACGAGCAGTACTTC. It translates to CASSLDVGGDEQYF.

This clone was detected only once. The gene calls are TRBV27 and TRBJ1-3; 10 bases are shared with TRBD1. The CDR3 extends over 16 amino acids. Germline V gives CDR1 MNHEY, CDR2 SMNVEV (reference sequence). The J segment lost 1 base and the V segment lost 5 bases, leaving 5 bases of the junction unmatched. For the CDR3, the DNA is TGTGCCAGCAGTCCATGGGGACAGGGGTCTGGAAACACCATATATTTT. This codes for CASSPWGQGSGNTIYF.

The chain couples TRBV27 to TRBJ2-3, with D perhaps matching TRBD1 (6 bases). The CDR3 runs 16 residues. The germline V and J ends were trimmed by 4 bases and 0 bases, with 14 bases remaining between them. In germline, CDR1 is MNHEY, CDR2 SMNVEV (reference sequence). The chain's CDR3 is CASSSRQVRSTDTQYF. The CDR3 DNA is TGTGCCAGCAGTTCTAGACAGGTCCGAAGCACAGATACGCAGTATTTT.

There are a few counts of this clone. This CDR3 reads CAWNRGGNQPQHF. The CDR3 bases are TGTGCCTGGAACAGGGGAGGCAATCAGCCCCAGCATTTT. V usage is TRBV30 and J usage is TRBJ1-5; TRBD1 matches at 7 bases. Per the germline V gene, CDR1 is GTSNPN and CDR2 is SVGIG (reference sequence). With V trimmed by 4 bases and J by 2 bases, 2 bases remained unmatched. The CDR3 contains 13 residues. Full variable domain (remainder filled in from reference TRBV30 and TRBJ1-5): SQTIHQWPATLVQPVGSPLSLECTVEGTSNPNLYWYRQAAGRGLQLLFYSVGIGQISSEVPQNLSASRPQDRQFILSSKKLLLSDSGFYLCAWNRGGNQPQHFGDGTRLSIL.

This sequence joins TRBV27 and TRBJ2-7, with D tentatively TRBD1 (7 bases). Trimming removed 6 bases at V and 2 bases at J, with 17 bases between. CDR3 size: 15 residues. CDR1 MNHEY and CDR2 SMNVEV come from the germline V gene (reference sequence). CDR3 region: CASRSGQGGTYEQYF. Written as DNA, the CDR3 is TGTGCCAGCAGAAGTGGCCAGGGGGGTACCTACGAGCAGTACTTC.

V gene TRBV5-8 combines with J gene TRBJ1-2; D gene ambiguous. V was cut by 5 bases and J by 2 bases, with 13 bases left in between. Germline loops: CDR1 SGHTS, CDR2 YDEGEE. This CDR3 has 14 amino acids. The CDR3 DNA is TGTGCCAGCAGTGTCCTGACGGGGAACTATGGCTACACCTTC. It is translated as CASSVLTGNYGYTF.